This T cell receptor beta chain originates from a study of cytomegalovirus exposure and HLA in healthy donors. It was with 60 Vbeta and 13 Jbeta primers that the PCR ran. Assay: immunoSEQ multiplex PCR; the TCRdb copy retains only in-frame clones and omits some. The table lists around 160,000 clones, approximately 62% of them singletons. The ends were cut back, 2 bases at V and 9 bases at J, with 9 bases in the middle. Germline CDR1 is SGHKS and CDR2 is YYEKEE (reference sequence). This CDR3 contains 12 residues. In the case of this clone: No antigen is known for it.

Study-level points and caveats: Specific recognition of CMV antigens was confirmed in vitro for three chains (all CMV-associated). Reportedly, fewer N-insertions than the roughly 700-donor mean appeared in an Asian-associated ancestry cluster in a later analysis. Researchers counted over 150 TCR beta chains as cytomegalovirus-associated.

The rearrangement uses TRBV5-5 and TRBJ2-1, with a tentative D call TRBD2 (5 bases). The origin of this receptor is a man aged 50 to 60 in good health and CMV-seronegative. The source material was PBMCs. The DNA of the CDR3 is TGTGCCAGCAGCTTAAGCCGGGGTGAGCAGTTCTTC. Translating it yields CASSLSRGEQFF.